This T cell receptor beta chain was sequenced during a study of vaccination effects on CD4 cells after COVID-19. Looking at the study overall: The participants, recipients of two vaccine doses, got either BNT162b2 or mRNA-1273.

Trimming took off 3 bases at V and 6 bases at J, with 12 bases between the two ends. Germline-derived CDR1 and CDR2 are LGHDT and YNNKEL (reference sequence). The CDR3 runs 14 residues. Prior to sequencing, the ViraFEST assay stimulated PBMC with viral peptide pools, which expanded the antigen-specific CD4+ T cells. Isolating CD4+ T cells followed about 10 days of culture. The person had PCR-confirmed SARS-CoV-2 infection between March and December 2020. Wells containing a few million PBMC each were cultured with 10 IU/ml IL-2 and approximately 10 ug/ml peptides. The table lists this clone with a few counts. The antigen is unknown. Libraries were prepared by immunoSEQ multiplex PCR; TCRdb keeps only in-frame clonotypes and omits some of them. The sample includes roughly 70,000 clones, around 70% of them seen just once.

The V call is TRBV3-1 (or the pseudogene TRBV3-2), the J call TRBJ2-1, with D unresolved. The sequenced sample was CD4+ T cells from PBMCs cultured with HIV peptides, obtained before COVID-19 vaccination. The subset: HIV-1 Nef peptide pool negative control/reference culture. The sequence derives from a human donor who had a prior SARS-CoV-2 infection. CDR3 DNA: TGTGCCAGCAGCCAGGATTACAGTGGCAATGAGCAGTTCTTC. Protein: CASSQDYSGNEQFF.